These 10 T cell receptor beta chains originate from one sample sequenced in a study of cytomegalovirus exposure and HLA in healthy donors. PCR amplification relied on 60 Vbeta primers (plus 13 Jbeta primers). Assay: immunoSEQ multiplex PCR; the TCRdb copy retains only in-frame clones and omits some. The repertoire holds around 150,000 clones, about 76% seen once, with roughly 2% in the top ten. Source material: PBMCs. These receptors all stem from a female donor in good health and CMV-seronegative.

This clone has a single count. This chain uses TRBV2 with TRBJ1-3, with D possibly matching TRBD1 (5 bases). Germline loops: CDR1 SNHLY, CDR2 FYNNEI. V was clipped by 2 bases and J by 4 bases, with 12 bases between them. The CDR3 covers 15 residues. CDR3 amino acids: CASSETGGLGNTIYF. The CDR3 region has the DNA TGTGCCAGCAGTGAAACCGGGGGTCTCGGAAACACCATATATTTT.

DNA for the CDR3: TGCGCCAGCAGCAAAGGGGGTAGCTCCTATAATTCACCCCTCCACTTT. Translating it yields CASSKGGSSYNSPLHF. The genes are TRBV5-1 and TRBJ1-6, with D perhaps TRBD1 (6 bases). Trimming stripped 4 bases from V and 0 bases from J, with 11 bases between. Germline CDR1 and CDR2: SGHRS and YFSETQ. The CDR3 has 16 amino acids.

The rearrangement joins TRBV10-3 to TRBJ1-3, with a tentative D call TRBD1 (6 bases). The CDR3 loop spans 13 amino acids. Germline V CDR1 and CDR2: ENHRY, SYGVKD. As DNA, the CDR3 is TGTGCTTGCAGGGGTCAAGGTGGAAACACCATATATTTT. Its translation: CACRGQGGNTIYF.

The rearrangement uses TRBV5-1 and TRBJ2-7; 9 bases line up with TRBD1. Germline-derived CDR1 and CDR2 are SGHRS and YFSETQ. The CDR3 spans 15 residues. V was pared by 3 bases and J by 5 bases, with 9 bases of the junction left unmatched. The CDR3 spells CASSSTGTGFDEQYF. The CDR3 DNA is TGCGCCAGCAGCTCCACCGGGACAGGGTTCGACGAGCAGTACTTC.

The J gene is TRBJ2-2, the V gene TRBV5-6; 12 nucleotides align to TRBD2. The CDR3 sequence is 17 residues long. Per the germline V gene, CDR1 is SGHDT and CDR2 is YYEEEE. V dropped 3 bases and J dropped 0; count of bases not matched to a gene: 3. As DNA, the CDR3 is TGTGCCAGCAGCTCGACTAGCGGGGGTCCGAACACCGGGGAGCTGTTTTTT. This gives the protein CASSSTSGGPNTGELFF. Supplemented by reference TRBV5-6 and TRBJ2-2, the full variable domain reads DAGVTQSPTHLIKTRGQQVTLRCSPKSGHDTVSWYQQALGQGPQFIFQYYEEEERQRGNFPDRFSGHQFPNYSSELNVNALLLGDSALYLCASSSTSGGPNTGELFFGEGSRLTVL.

The chain is built from TRBV10-3 and TRBJ1-5; D remains ambiguous. The V and J ends lost 3 bases and 5 bases respectively, with 14 bases between them. The CDR3 length is 15 residues. CDR1 and CDR2 from the germline V gene are ENHRY and SYGVKD. The CDR3 reads CAISEGGTADQPQHF. The CDR3 DNA is TGTGCCATCAGTGAAGGTGGCACCGCGGATCAGCCCCAGCATTTT.

The J gene is TRBJ1-5, the V gene TRBV5-5, with D possibly matching TRBD1 (5 bases). This CDR3 has 15 residues. Trimming removed 3 bases at V and 4 bases at J, with 14 bases between. Looked up from germline, CDR1 is SGHKS and CDR2 is YYEKEE (reference sequence). The CDR3 region has the DNA TGTGCCAGCAGCTCAGGGCCAAGTATAAATCAGCCCCAGCATTTT. This sequence encodes CASSSGPSINQPQHF.

The rearrangement links TRBV7-3 to TRBJ2-5; 7 positions agree with TRBD1. Trimming at V came to 5 bases and at J to 6 bases, leaving 6 bases not matched to a gene. The germline gives CDR1 SGHTA, CDR2 FQGTGA. The CDR3 sequence is 13 residues long. In nucleotides, the CDR3 is TGTGCCAGCAGCCTCGAGGGGGCCAAGACCCAGTACTTC. Translating gives CASSLEGAKTQYF.

The rearrangement links TRBV2 to TRBJ2-4; 10 bases match TRBD1. CDR1 is SNHLY and CDR2 is FYNNEI in the germline V gene. The CDR3 is made up of 17 amino acids. The trim removed 3 bases at V and 9 bases at J, leaving 14 bases unmatched. The DNA of the CDR3 is TGTGCCAGCAGTGATATGACAGGGGGCGCGTTGATCCCCATTCAGTACTTC. This sequence encodes CASSDMTGGALIPIQYF.

The gene calls are TRBV6-4 and TRBJ2-5; 7 nucleotides match TRBD1. CDR1 and CDR2 from the germline V gene are MRHNA and SNTAGT. This CDR3 is built from 18 residues. V lost 1 base, J lost 5 bases, and 16 bases stayed unmatched. The CDR3 region has the DNA TGTGCCAGCAGTGACTTGGACTCAGGGGGTTATGGAGAGGAGACCCAGTACTTC. Amino acid sequence: CASSDLDSGGYGEETQYF.